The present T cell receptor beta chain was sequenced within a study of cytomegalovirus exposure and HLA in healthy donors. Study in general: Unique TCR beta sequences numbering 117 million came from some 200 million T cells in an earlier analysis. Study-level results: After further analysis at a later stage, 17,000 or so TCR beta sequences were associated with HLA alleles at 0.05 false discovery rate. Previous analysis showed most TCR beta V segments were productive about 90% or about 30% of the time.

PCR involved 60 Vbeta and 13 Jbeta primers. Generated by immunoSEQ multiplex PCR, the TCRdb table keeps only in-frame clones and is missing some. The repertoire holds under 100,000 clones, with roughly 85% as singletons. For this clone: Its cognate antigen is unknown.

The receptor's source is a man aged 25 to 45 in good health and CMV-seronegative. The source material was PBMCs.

The CDR3 spells CASSQELSSGNTIYF. As DNA, the CDR3 is TGCGCCAGCAGCCAAGAGCTGAGCTCTGGAAACACCATATATTTT. V and J are TRBV4-1 and TRBJ1-3; no clear D gene. The CDR3 is 15 amino acids. V was cut by 0 bases and J by 0 bases, with 6 bases left in between. Germline CDR1 is MGHRA and CDR2 is YSYEKL.